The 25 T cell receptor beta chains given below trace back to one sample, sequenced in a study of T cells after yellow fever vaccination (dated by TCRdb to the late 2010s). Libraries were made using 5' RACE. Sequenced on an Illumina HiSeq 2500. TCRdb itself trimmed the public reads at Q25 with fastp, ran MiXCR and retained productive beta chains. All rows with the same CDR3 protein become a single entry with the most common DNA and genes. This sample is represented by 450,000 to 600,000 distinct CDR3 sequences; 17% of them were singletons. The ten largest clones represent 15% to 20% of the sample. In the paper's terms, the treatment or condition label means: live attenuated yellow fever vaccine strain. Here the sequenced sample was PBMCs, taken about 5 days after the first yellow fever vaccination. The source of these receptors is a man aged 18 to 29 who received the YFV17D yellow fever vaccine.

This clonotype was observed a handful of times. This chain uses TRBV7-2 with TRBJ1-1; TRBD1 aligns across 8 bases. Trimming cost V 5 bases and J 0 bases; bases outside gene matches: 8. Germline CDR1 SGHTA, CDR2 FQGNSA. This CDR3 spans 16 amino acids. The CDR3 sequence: CASSPRTGLMNTEAFF. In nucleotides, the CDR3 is TGTGCCAGCAGCCCAAGGACAGGGTTGATGAACACTGAAGCTTTCTTT. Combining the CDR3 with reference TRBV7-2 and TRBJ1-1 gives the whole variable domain GAGVSQSPSNKVTEKGKDVELRCDPISGHTALYWYRQSLGQGLEFLIYFQGNSAPDKSGLPSDRFSAERTGGSVSTLTIQRTQQEDSAVYLCASSPRTGLMNTEAFFGQGTRLTVV.

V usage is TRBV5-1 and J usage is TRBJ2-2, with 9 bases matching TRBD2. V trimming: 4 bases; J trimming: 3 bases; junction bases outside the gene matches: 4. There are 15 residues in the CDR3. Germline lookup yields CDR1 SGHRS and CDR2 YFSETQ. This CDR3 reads CASSMAGGHTGELFF. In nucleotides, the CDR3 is TGCGCCAGCAGCATGGCGGGGGGGCACACCGGGGAGCTGTTTTTT. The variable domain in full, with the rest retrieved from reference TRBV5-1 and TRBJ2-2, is KAGVTQTPRYLIKTRGQQVTLSCSPISGHRSVSWYQQTPGQGLQFLFEYFSETQRNKGNFPGRFSGRQFSNSRSEMNVSTLELGDSALYLCASSMAGGHTGELFFGEGSRLTVL.

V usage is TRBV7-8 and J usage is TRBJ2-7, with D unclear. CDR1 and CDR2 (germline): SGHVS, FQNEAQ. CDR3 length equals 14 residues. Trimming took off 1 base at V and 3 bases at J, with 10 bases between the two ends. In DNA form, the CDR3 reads TGTGCCAGCAGCTTAGTATCCGGAAACTACGAGCAGTACTTC. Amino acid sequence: CASSLVSGNYEQYF.

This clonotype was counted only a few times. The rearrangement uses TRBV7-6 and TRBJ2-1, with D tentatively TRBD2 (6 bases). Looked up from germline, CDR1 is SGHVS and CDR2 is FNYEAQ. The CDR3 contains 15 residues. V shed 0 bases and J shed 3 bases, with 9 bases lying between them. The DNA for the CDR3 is TGTGCCAGCAGCTTAGCATCGGGACTCTACAATGAGCAGTTCTTC. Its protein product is CASSLASGLYNEQFF.

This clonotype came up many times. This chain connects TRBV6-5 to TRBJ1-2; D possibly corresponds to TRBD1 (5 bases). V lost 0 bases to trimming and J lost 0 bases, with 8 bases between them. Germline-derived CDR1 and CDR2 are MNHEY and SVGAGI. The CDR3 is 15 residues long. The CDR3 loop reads CASSYSLTANYGYTF. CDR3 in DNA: TGTGCCAGCAGTTACTCCCTGACAGCTAACTATGGCTACACCTTC.

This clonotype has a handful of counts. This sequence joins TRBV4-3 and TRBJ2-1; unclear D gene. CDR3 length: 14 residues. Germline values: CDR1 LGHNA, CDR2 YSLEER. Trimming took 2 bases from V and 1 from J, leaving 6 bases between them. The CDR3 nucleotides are TGCGCCAGCAGCCAATCCATTTCCTACAATGAGCAGTTCTTC. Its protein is CASSQSISYNEQFF.

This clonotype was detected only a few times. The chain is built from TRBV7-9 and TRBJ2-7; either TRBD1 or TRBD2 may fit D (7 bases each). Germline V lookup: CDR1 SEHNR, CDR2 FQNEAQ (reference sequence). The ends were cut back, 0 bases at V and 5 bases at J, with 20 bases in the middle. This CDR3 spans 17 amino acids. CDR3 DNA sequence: TGTGCCAGCAGCTTAGCGATACTGGGAGGGGGCGGCGACGAGCAGTACTTC. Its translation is CASSLAILGGGGDEQYF.

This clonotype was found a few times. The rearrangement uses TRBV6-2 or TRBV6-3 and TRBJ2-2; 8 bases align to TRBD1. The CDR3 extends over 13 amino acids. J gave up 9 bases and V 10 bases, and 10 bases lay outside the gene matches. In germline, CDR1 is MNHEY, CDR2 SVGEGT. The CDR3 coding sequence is TGTGCCAAAGGGACAGGTCATCCCCGGGAGCTGTTTTTT. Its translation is CAKGTGHPRELFF.

CDR3 DNA: TGTGCCAGCAGTTCACGGTCTTTCGCGGACGAGCAGTACTTC. Amino acid sequence: CASSSRSFADEQYF. The chain links TRBV6-5 to TRBJ2-7; D is undetermined. Trimming pared 4 bases from V and 5 bases from J, leaving 15 bases between. The CDR3 loop spans 14 amino acids. In germline, CDR1 is MNHEY, CDR2 SVGAGI.

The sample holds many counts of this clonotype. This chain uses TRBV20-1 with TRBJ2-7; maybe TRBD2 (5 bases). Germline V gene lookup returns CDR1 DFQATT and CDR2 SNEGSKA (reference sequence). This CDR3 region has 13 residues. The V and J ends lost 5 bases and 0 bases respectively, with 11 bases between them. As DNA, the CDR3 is TGCAGTGCTGACACCGGGGACTCCTACGAGCAGTACTTC. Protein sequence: CSADTGDSYEQYF.

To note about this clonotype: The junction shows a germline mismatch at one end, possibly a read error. CDR3 loop: CASSLGSYTQYF. DNA for the CDR3: TGTGCCAGCAGCTTAGGGTCGTATACGCAGTATTTT. The chain carries TRBV12-3 or TRBV12-4 and TRBJ2-3; D gene unclear. This CDR3 region has 12 residues.

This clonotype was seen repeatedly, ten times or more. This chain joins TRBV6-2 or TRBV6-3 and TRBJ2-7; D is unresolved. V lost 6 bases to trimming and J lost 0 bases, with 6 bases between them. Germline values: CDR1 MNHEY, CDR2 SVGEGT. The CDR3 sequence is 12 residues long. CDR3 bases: TGTGCCAGCAGCAGGAGCTCCTACGAGCAGTACTTC. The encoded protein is CASSRSSYEQYF.

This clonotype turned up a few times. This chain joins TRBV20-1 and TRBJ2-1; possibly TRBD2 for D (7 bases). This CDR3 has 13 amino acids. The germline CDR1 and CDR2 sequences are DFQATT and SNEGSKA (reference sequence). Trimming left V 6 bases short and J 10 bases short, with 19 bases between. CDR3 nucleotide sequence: TGCAGTGCCAAACAGGGTTGGGGGGGGGAGCAGTTCTTC. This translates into CSAKQGWGGEQFF.

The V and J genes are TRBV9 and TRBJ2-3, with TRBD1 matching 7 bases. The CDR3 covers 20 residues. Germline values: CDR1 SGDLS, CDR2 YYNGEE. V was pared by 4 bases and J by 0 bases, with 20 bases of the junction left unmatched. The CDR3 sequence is CASSTTGLGTVFASTDTQYF. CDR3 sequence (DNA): TGTGCCAGCAGCACCACCGGGCTGGGGACAGTTTTTGCTAGCACAGATACGCAGTATTTT.

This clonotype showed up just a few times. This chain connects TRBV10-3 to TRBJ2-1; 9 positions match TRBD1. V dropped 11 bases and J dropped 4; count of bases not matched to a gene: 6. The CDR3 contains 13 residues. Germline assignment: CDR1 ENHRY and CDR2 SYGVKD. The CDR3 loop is CASRDREYNEQFF. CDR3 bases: TGTGCCTCACGGGACAGGGAATACAATGAGCAGTTCTTC.

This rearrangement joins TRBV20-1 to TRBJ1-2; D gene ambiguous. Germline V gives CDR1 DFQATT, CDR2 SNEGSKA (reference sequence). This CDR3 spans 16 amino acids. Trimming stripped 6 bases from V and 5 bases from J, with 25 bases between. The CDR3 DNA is TGCAGTGCCCCCGCGTCCGCTCTCGCGCAGAGATATGGCTACACCTTC. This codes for CSAPASALAQRYGYTF.

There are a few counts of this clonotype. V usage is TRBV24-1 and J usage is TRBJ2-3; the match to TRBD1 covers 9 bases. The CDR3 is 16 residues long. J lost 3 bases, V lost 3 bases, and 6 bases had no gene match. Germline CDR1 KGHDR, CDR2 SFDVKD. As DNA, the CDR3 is TGTGCCACCAGTGATCCCGGGACAGGGAGGACAGATACGCAGTATTTT. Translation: CATSDPGTGRTDTQYF.

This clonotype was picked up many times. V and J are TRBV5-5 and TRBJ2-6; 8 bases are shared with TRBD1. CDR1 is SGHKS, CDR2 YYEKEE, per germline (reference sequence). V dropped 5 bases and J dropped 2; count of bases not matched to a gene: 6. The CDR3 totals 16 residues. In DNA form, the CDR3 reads TGTGCCAGCAGTTTTACAGGGGGGCCTGGGGCCAACGTCCTGACTTTC. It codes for CASSFTGGPGANVLTF.

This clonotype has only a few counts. DNA of the CDR3: TGTGCCAGCACGGGGGGGCCCTACAATGAGCAGTTCTTC. Its translation: CASTGGPYNEQFF. J is TRBJ2-1 and V is TRBV6-2 or TRBV6-3; 8 bases align to TRBD2. The CDR3 has 13 residues. V lost 7 bases and J lost 2; bases outside the gene matches: 1. Germline V gene lookup returns CDR1 MNHEY and CDR2 SVGEGT.

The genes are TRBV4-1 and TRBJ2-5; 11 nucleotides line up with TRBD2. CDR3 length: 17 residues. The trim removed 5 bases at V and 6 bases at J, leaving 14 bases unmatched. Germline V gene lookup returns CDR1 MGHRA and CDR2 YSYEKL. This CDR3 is CASSDIAGGPFQKTQYF. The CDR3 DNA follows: TGCGCCAGCAGCGACATAGCGGGGGGGCCTTTTCAAAAGACCCAGTACTTC.

CDR3 region: CASSWRPGGGFSEQFF. The CDR3 bases are TGTGCCAGCAGCTGGCGTCCGGGAGGGGGGTTTAGTGAGCAGTTCTTC. The chain links TRBV7-2 to TRBJ2-1; 8 bases are a match to TRBD2. Germline loops: CDR1 SGHTA, CDR2 FQGNSA. The CDR3 is 16 amino acids. J was trimmed by 9 bases and V by 4 bases; bases with no gene match: 14.

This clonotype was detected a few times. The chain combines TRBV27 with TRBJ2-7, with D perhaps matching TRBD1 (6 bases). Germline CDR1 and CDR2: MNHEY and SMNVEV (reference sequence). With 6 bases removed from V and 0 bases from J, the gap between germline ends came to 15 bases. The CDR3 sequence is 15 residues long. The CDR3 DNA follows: TGTGCCAGCAGAGACAGGTTGATGGGCTCCTACGAGCAGTACTTC. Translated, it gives CASRDRLMGSYEQYF.

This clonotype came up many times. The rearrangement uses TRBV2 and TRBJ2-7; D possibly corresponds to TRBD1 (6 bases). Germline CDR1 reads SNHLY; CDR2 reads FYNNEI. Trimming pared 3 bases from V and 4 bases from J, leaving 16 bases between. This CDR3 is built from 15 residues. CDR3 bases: TGTGCCAGCAGTGATTTGGGGGCGAATCTTTACGAGCAGTACGTC. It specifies CASSDLGANLYEQYV.

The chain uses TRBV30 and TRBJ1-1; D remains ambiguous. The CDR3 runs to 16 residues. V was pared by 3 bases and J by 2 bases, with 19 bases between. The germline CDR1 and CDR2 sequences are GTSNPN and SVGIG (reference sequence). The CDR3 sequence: CAWRGIRSGENTEAFF. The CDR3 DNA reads TGTGCCTGGAGGGGTATACGTTCAGGAGAAAACACTGAAGCTTTCTTT. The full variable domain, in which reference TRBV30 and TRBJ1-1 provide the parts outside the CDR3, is SQTIHQWPATLVQPVGSPLSLECTVEGTSNPNLYWYRQAAGRGLQLLFYSVGIGQISSEVPQNLSASRPQDRQFILSSKKLLLSDSGFYLCAWRGIRSGENTEAFFGQGTRLTVV.

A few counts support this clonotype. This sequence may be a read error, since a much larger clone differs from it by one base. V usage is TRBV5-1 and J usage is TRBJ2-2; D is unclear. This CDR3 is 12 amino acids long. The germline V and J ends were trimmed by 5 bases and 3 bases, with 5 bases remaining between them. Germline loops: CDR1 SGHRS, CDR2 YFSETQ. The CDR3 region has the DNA TGCGCCAGCAGGGAGTACACCGGGGAGCTGTTTTTT. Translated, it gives CASREYTGELFF.